Listed here are 21 T cell receptor beta chains from one sample, sequenced in a study of long-term antiretroviral therapy in people with HIV. immunoSEQ v3.0 was run at survey level. The repertoire was sequenced with immunoSEQ multiplex PCR; TCRdb's copy has only in-frame clones and lacks some. The repertoire holds tens of thousands of clones, with around 84% as singletons. The input for sequencing was unsorted PBMCs, taken 0.8 years after starting antiretroviral therapy. The receptors here all came from a young woman with HIV.

The rearrangement links TRBV27 to TRBJ2-2, with 14 bases matching TRBD2. Germline assignment: CDR1 MNHEY and CDR2 SMNVEV (reference sequence). Trimming at V came to 2 bases and at J to 5 bases, leaving 4 bases not matched to a gene. The CDR3 covers 17 residues. The DNA for the CDR3 is TGTGCCAGCAGTTTAATAGGGACTAGCGGGAGAACCGGGGAGCTGTTTTTT. Residues: CASSLIGTSGRTGELFF.

V and J are TRBV13 and TRBJ2-1; D call uncertain. This CDR3 contains 15 residues. V shed 4 bases and J shed 4 bases, with 14 bases lying between them. Germline CDR1 is PRHDT and CDR2 is FYEKMQ (reference sequence). CDR3 amino acids: CASSSAPSAYNEQFF. CDR3 sequence (DNA): TGTGCCAGCAGCTCTGCCCCCTCCGCTTACAATGAGCAGTTCTTC. Full variable domain (missing parts from reference TRBV13 and TRBJ2-1): AAGVIQSPRHLIKEKRETATLKCYPIPRHDTVYWYQQGPGQDPQFLISFYEKMQSDKGSIPDRFSAQQFSDYHSELNMSSLELGDSALYFCASSSAPSAYNEQFFGPGTRLTVL.

In DNA, the CDR3 is TGTGCCAGCAAAGGGGGGGGGAATGAAAAACTGTTTTTT. It codes for CASKGGGNEKLFF. The chain is built from TRBV28 and TRBJ1-4; possible D gene TRBD1, 6 bases. Between the trimmed V and J ends, which lost 7 bases and 5 bases, there was a span of 11 bases. The CDR3 runs to 13 residues. The V gene's germline CDR1 is MDHEN and CDR2 SYDVKM.

The chain joins TRBV27 to TRBJ2-7, with TRBD1 as a possible D gene (5 bases). V was trimmed by 2 bases and J by 3 bases, leaving 11 bases between them. Germline-derived CDR1 and CDR2 are MNHEY and SMNVEV (reference sequence). The CDR3 consists of 14 residues. The CDR3 sequence: CASSLNQGLYEQYF. The CDR3 DNA reads TGTGCCAGCAGTTTAAATCAGGGTCTCTACGAGCAGTACTTC.

The rearrangement joins TRBV28 to TRBJ2-7, with 7 bases that match TRBD1. The length of the CDR3 is 14 residues. Germline CDR1 MDHEN, CDR2 SYDVKM. V was pared by 7 bases and J by 0 bases, with 6 bases of the junction left unmatched. CDR3 coding DNA: TGTGCCAGCACCCCGGGACAGTTCTCCTACGAGCAGTACTTC. As protein: CASTPGQFSYEQYF.

This clone came up once. CDR3 coding DNA: TGCGCCAGCAGCCAAGCTGCTCGGTACTTTGACGGGGAGCTGTTTTTT. It codes for CASSQAARYFDGELFF. The chain combines TRBV4-3 with TRBJ2-2; D unresolved. This CDR3 region has 16 residues. Per the germline V gene, CDR1 is LGHNA and CDR2 is YSLEER. Trimming left V 1 base short and J 7 bases short, with 16 bases between.

This clone was seen a single time. This sequence joins TRBV7-2 and TRBJ2-2; D may correspond to TRBD1 or TRBD2 (6 bases each). Germline V CDR1 and CDR2: SGHTA, FQGNSA. The CDR3 totals 15 residues. V lost 0 bases and J lost 3, with 8 bases in between. CDR3 in DNA: TGTGCCAGCAGCTTAGCAGGGGGGTACACCGGGGAGCTGTTTTTT. It translates to CASSLAGGYTGELFF.

The V gene is TRBV6-4, the J gene TRBJ2-2, with D perhaps being TRBD1 or TRBD2 (5 bases each). V was pared by 4 bases and J by 6 bases, with 18 bases between. The CDR3 spans 16 residues. CDR1 is MRHNA and CDR2 is SNTAGT in the germline V gene. For the CDR3, the DNA is TGTGCCAGCAGTGTAGGGGAAGGAGAAGCGGCCGGGGAGCTGTTTTTT. It translates to CASSVGEGEAAGELFF.

This clone was observed a single time. The chain couples TRBV9 to TRBJ2-7; possible D gene TRBD1, 5 bases. The germline CDR1 and CDR2 sequences are SGDLS and YYNGEE. The CDR3 sequence is 15 residues long. Trimming cost V 0 bases and J 2 bases, with 12 bases left between them. CDR3: CASSVAGIGAYEQYF. The DNA for the CDR3 is TGTGCCAGCAGCGTAGCAGGGATAGGGGCCTACGAGCAGTACTTC. The whole variable domain, remainder taken from reference TRBV9 and TRBJ2-7, is DSGVTQTPKHLITATGQRVTLRCSPRSGDLSVYWYQQSLDQGLQFLIQYYNGEERAKGNILERFSAQQFPDLHSELNLSSLELGDSALYFCASSVAGIGAYEQYFGPGTRLTVT.

The gene calls are TRBV7-9 and TRBJ2-1, with D unresolved. The germline gives CDR1 SEHNR, CDR2 FQNEAQ (reference sequence). V lost 4 bases and J lost 8, with 6 bases in between. This CDR3 is built from 11 residues. As DNA, the CDR3 is TGTGCCAGCAGCTCCTTTGATGAGCAGTTCTTC. Its translation: CASSSFDEQFF.

This chain joins TRBV19 and TRBJ2-1; 10 bases are shared with TRBD1. The CDR3 spans 17 residues. With 5 bases clipped from V and 4 bases from J, the junction kept 11 bases outside the gene matches. The germline V gene encodes CDR1 LNHDA and CDR2 SQIVND (reference sequence). CDR3 sequence reads: CASSPPPGTGEYNEQFF. The DNA of the CDR3 is TGTGCCAGTAGTCCGCCCCCCGGGACAGGGGAATACAATGAGCAGTTCTTC. The full variable domain, its missing parts supplied by reference TRBV19 and TRBJ2-1, is DGGITQSPKYLFRKEGQNVTLSCEQNLNHDAMYWYRQDPGQGLRLIYYSQIVNDFQKGDIAEGYSVSREKKESFPLTVTSAQKNPTAFYLCASSPPPGTGEYNEQFFGPGTRLTVL.

The chain employs TRBV4-3 and TRBJ2-2; weak D call: TRBD2 (5 bases). The V gene's germline CDR1 is LGHNA and CDR2 YSLEER. The V end was cut by 1 base, the J end by 1 base, with 16 bases between. The CDR3 spans 18 residues. The CDR3 is CASSQVLGREGNTGELFF. The CDR3 DNA reads TGCGCCAGCAGCCAAGTTTTAGGGAGAGAAGGGAACACCGGGGAGCTGTTTTTT.

In this sample, this clone turned up a few times. The gene calls are TRBV7-2 and TRBJ2-3; tentative D call: TRBD2 (6 bases). V was clipped by 5 bases and J by 4 bases, with 16 bases between them. CDR1 is SGHTA and CDR2 is FQGNSA in the germline V gene. The CDR3 runs to 15 residues. The CDR3 here is CASSQTSARSDTQYF. The CDR3, as DNA: TGTGCCAGCAGCCAGACTAGTGCAAGGTCAGATACGCAGTATTTT.

The genes are TRBV25-1 and TRBJ2-2; D possibly matches TRBD1 or TRBD2 (5 bases each). V dropped 2 bases and J dropped 4 bases, with 14 bases sitting between them. The germline V gene encodes CDR1 MGHDK and CDR2 SYGVNS. The CDR3 is 16 amino acids. CDR3 nucleotides: TGTGCCAGCAGTGAAAACCAGGCTGGGGGCACCGGGGAGCTGTTTTTT. It yields the protein CASSENQAGGTGELFF.

V usage is TRBV6-5 and J usage is TRBJ2-1, with 11 bases that match TRBD1. V shed 2 bases and J 9 bases; nucleotides not matched to a gene: 6. CDR1 and CDR2 (germline): MNHEY, SVGAGI. The CDR3 covers 15 residues. DNA for the CDR3: TGTGCCAGCAGTTACGGACAGGGGGCGGGTAGTGAGCAGTTCTTC. This translates into CASSYGQGAGSEQFF.

The chain has TRBV6-8 and TRBJ2-7; 7 bases are a match to TRBD1. V gave up 6 bases and J gave up 4 bases; unmatched junction bases: 3. Germline lookup yields CDR1 MNHGY and CDR2 SAAAGT. This CDR3 comprises 12 residues. CDR3 DNA sequence: TGTGCCAGCAGGCCGACAGGGTACGAGCAGTACTTC. Its translation: CASRPTGYEQYF.

The rearrangement links TRBV18 to TRBJ2-1, with D possibly matching TRBD1 (6 bases). The V end was cut by 0 bases, the J end by 2 bases, with 11 bases between. CDR3 size: 16 residues. Per the germline V gene, CDR1 is KGHSH and CDR2 is LQKENI. CDR3 region: CASSPPSGAAYNEQFF. CDR3 in DNA: TGTGCCAGCTCACCACCGTCAGGGGCGGCCTACAATGAGCAGTTCTTC.

This chain uses TRBV5-1 with TRBJ2-7; TRBD1 matches 7 bases. The CDR3 sequence is 13 residues long. Germline CDR1 and CDR2: SGHRS and YFSETQ. The J segment lost 3 bases and the V segment lost 4 bases, leaving 4 bases of the junction unmatched. The CDR3 nucleotides are TGCGCCAGCAGCCGTCAGGGGGTCTACGAGCAGTACTTC. Amino acid sequence: CASSRQGVYEQYF.

The rearrangement links TRBV27 to TRBJ2-3, with D possibly TRBD2 on 5 matching bases. In germline, CDR1 is MNHEY, CDR2 SMNVEV (reference sequence). CDR3 length: 14 residues. V was cut by 3 bases and J by 4 bases, with 11 bases left in between. CDR3 loop: CASSFSVGPDTQYF. CDR3 DNA: TGTGCCAGCAGTTTTAGCGTTGGCCCAGATACGCAGTATTTT.

The chain carries TRBV19 and TRBJ1-1; a possible D gene is TRBD1 (5 bases). The CDR3 runs to 13 residues. V lost 8 bases to trimming and J lost 2 bases, with 12 bases between them. Per germline, CDR1 LNHDA and CDR2 SQIVND (reference sequence). The CDR3 sequence: CASFLDTNTEAFF. The CDR3 DNA follows: TGTGCCAGTTTCCTGGACACTAACACTGAAGCTTTCTTT.

This sequence joins TRBV6-5 and TRBJ1-1; TRBD1 agrees at 8 bases. Trimming took 2 bases from V and 5 from J; bases not matched to a gene: 7. This CDR3 is built from 15 residues. Germline assignment: CDR1 MNHEY and CDR2 SVGAGI. In DNA, the CDR3 is TGTGCCAGCAGTTACCGTCAGGGGGCAAGAACTGAAGCTTTCTTT. Protein: CASSYRQGARTEAFF.